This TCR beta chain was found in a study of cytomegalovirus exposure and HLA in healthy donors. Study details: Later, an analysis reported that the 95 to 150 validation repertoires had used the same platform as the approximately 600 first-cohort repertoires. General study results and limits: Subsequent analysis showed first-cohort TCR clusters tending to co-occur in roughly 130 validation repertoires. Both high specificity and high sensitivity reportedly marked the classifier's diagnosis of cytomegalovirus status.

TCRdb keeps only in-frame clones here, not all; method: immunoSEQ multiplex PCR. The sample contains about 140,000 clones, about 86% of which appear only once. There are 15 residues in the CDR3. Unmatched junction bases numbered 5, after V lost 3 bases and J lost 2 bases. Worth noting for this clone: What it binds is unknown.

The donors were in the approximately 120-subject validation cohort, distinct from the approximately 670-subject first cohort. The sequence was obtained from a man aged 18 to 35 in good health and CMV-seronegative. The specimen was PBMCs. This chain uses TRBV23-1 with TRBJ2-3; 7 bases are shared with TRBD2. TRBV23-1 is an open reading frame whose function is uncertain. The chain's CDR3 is CASSHPRGSTDTQYF. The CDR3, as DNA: TGCGCCAGCAGTCACCCGCGGGGGTCCACAGATACGCAGTATTTT.